Below are 23 T cell receptor beta chains sequenced from a single sample in a study of T-cell memory formation after mild COVID-19 (dated by TCRdb to 2020 to 2022). Libraries were prepared through 5' RACE. The sequencer was an Illumina NovaSeq 6000. TCRdb trimmed the raw reads at Q25, called clones with MiXCR and kept productive beta chains. CDR3 protein sequences are deduplicated, and each keeps its most common genes and DNA. This sample lists approximately 350,000 distinct CDR3 sequences; over 13% were detected once. The ten largest make up around 22% of the sample. Sequencing used PBMCs or a T cell subset sorted from them (not recorded which). The origin of the receptors is a man aged 18-30 years who had mild COVID-19 (a few samples of this study predate the infection). The sample titles of this study are shuffled in the database, so cell type and time point are left out; the donor was told from shared clones.

This clonotype was found a few times. The rearrangement uses TRBV2 and TRBJ1-5; the match to TRBD1 covers 7 bases. The CDR3 has 14 residues. V shed 6 bases and J 7 bases; nucleotides not matched to a gene: 9. Looked up from germline, CDR1 is SNHLY and CDR2 is FYNNEI. The CDR3 DNA reads TGTGCCAGCAGGGCAGACAGGGAGGCCCAGCCCCAGCATTTT. Protein product: CASRADREAQPQHF.

This clonotype was picked up a small number of times. The V and J genes are TRBV14 and TRBJ2-2; D remains unclear. The germline V and J ends were trimmed by 1 base and 3 bases, with 9 bases remaining between them. This CDR3 contains 15 residues. Germline V CDR1 and CDR2: SGHDN, FVKESK. DNA of the CDR3: TGTGCCAGCAGCCAAGCATGGGTCCACACCGGGGAGCTGTTTTTT. Protein: CASSQAWVHTGELFF.

In its sample, this clonotype was seen a few times. The genes are TRBV12-3 or TRBV12-4 and TRBJ1-3; 7 nucleotides match TRBD1. The CDR3 is made up of 15 amino acids. With 6 bases clipped from V and 2 bases from J, the junction kept 7 bases outside the gene matches. CDR3: CASRSLGTAGNTIYF. CDR3 in DNA: TGTGCCAGCAGGTCTCTCGGGACAGCTGGAAACACCATATATTTT.

This CDR3 reads CASSLVGFSNQPQHF. Here the CDR3 DNA reads TGTGCCAGCAGCTTAGTGGGTTTTAGCAATCAGCCCCAGCATTTT. The V call is TRBV7-2, the J call TRBJ1-5; D is uncertain. The germline CDR1 and CDR2 sequences are SGHTA and FQGNSA. This CDR3 is 15 amino acids long. V was shortened by 1 base and J by 0 bases, with 7 bases between the two germline ends.

V and J are TRBV7-3 and TRBJ1-1; D may be TRBD1 (5 bases). V was pared by 2 bases and J by 1 base, with 11 bases between. CDR3 size: 15 residues. The germline V gene has CDR1 SGHTA and CDR2 FQGTGA. The CDR3 DNA reads as TGTGCCAGCAGCTTAGTCAGGGTAGAGAACACTGAAGCTTTCTTT. This codes for CASSLVRVENTEAFF.

There are many counts of this clonotype. The rearrangement uses TRBV18 and TRBJ2-5; TRBD1 is a possible D gene (6 bases). This CDR3 contains 15 residues. Germline lookup yields CDR1 KGHSH and CDR2 LQKENI. With 3 bases removed from V and 6 bases from J, the gap between germline ends came to 17 bases. In DNA form, the CDR3 reads TGTGCCAGCTCACCTACCCCAAGACAGGCAAAGACCCAGTACTTC. It encodes CASSPTPRQAKTQYF.

This clonotype was detected a few times. This chain connects TRBV9 to TRBJ1-3, with D hard to call. The CDR3 sequence is 12 residues long. CDR1 and CDR2 (germline): SGDLS, YYNGEE. V was pared by 1 base and J by 4 bases, with 3 bases between. The CDR3 here is CASSVWGNTIYF. The CDR3 region has the DNA TGTGCCAGCAGCGTATGGGGAAACACCATATATTTT. The full variable domain, its missing parts supplied by reference TRBV9 and TRBJ1-3, is DSGVTQTPKHLITATGQRVTLRCSPRSGDLSVYWYQQSLDQGLQFLIQYYNGEERAKGNILERFSAQQFPDLHSELNLSSLELGDSALYFCASSVWGNTIYFGEGSWLTVV.

The rearrangement joins TRBV12-3 or TRBV12-4 to TRBJ1-4; tentative D call: TRBD1 (6 bases). The V end was cut by 1 base, the J end by 7 bases, with 13 bases between. The CDR3 loop spans 15 amino acids. The CDR3 DNA reads as TGTGCCAGCAGTTTAGGTGGGACAATGAGTGAAAAACTGTTTTTT. Protein sequence: CASSLGGTMSEKLFF.

The V and J genes are TRBV5-1 and TRBJ2-1; 14 bases are a match to TRBD2. CDR3 length: 15 residues. After removal of 4 bases from V and 6 bases from J, the junction contained 3 bases not matched to a gene. CDR1 SGHRS and CDR2 YFSETQ come from the germline V gene. The CDR3 protein is CASSGGLAGVNEQFF. The DNA for the CDR3 is TGCGCCAGCAGCGGGGGACTAGCGGGGGTCAATGAGCAGTTCTTC.

This clonotype was seen only a few times. The chain uses TRBV5-1 and TRBJ1-2, with 8 nucleotides matching TRBD1. V trimming: 6 bases; J trimming: 4 bases; junction bases outside the gene matches: 5. The CDR3 consists of 13 residues. Germline values: CDR1 SGHRS, CDR2 YFSETQ. CDR3 region: CASTRQGAYGYTF. For the CDR3, the DNA is TGCGCCAGCACCAGGCAGGGGGCCTATGGCTACACCTTC.

This clonotype was recorded at least ten times. The chain links TRBV12-3 or TRBV12-4 to TRBJ2-5, with D maybe TRBD1 (6 bases). V was cut by 5 bases and J by 1 base, with 8 bases left in between. The CDR3 runs to 13 residues. The chain's CDR3 is CASSQGFQETQYF. The CDR3 DNA is TGTGCCAGCAGTCAGGGGTTCCAAGAGACCCAGTACTTC.

The J gene is TRBJ2-7, the V gene TRBV5-4; possibly TRBD1 or TRBD2 for D (5 bases each). This CDR3 region has 15 residues. The germline V gene encodes CDR1 SGHNT and CDR2 YYREEE (reference sequence). V was pared by 4 bases and J by 6 bases, with 20 bases between. CDR3 nucleotide sequence: TGTGCCAGCAGCCTTGGGTGTGGGGGAGCCACCGAGCAGTACGTC. This translates into CASSLGCGGATEQYV.

This chain joins TRBV7-2 and TRBJ2-2; possible D gene TRBD1, 5 bases. Germline assignment: CDR1 SGHTA and CDR2 FQGNSA. The CDR3 totals 13 residues. Trimming left V 5 bases short and J 7 bases short, with 11 bases between. The CDR3 spells CASSARQSGELFF. For the CDR3, the DNA is TGTGCCAGCAGCGCAAGACAGAGCGGGGAGCTGTTTTTT. The full variable domain, completed using reference TRBV7-2 and TRBJ2-2, is GAGVSQSPSNKVTEKGKDVELRCDPISGHTALYWYRQSLGQGLEFLIYFQGNSAPDKSGLPSDRFSAERTGGSVSTLTIQRTQQEDSAVYLCASSARQSGELFFGEGSRLTVL.

This clonotype was picked up a small number of times. The chain joins TRBV20-1 to TRBJ2-3; 11 bases map to TRBD2. Germline assignment: CDR1 DFQATT and CDR2 SNEGSKA (reference sequence). CDR3 length: 15 amino acids. Germline trimming cut 5 bases from V and 4 bases from J; bases unmatched to any gene: 8. Here the CDR3 reads CSAVLAGGTADTQYF. The CDR3 nucleotides read TGCAGTGCTGTTCTAGCGGGGGGTACTGCAGATACGCAGTATTTT.

The chain joins TRBV4-1 to TRBJ1-1; no clear D. V was shortened by 0 bases and J by 1 base, with 6 bases between the two germline ends. CDR3 length: 14 amino acids. Germline V gene sequence: CDR1 MGHRA, CDR2 YSYEKL. This CDR3 reads CASSQDHRNTEAFF. Written as DNA, the CDR3 is TGCGCCAGCAGCCAAGATCACAGGAACACTGAAGCTTTCTTT.

The gene calls are TRBV20-1 and TRBJ2-5; 11 nucleotides line up with TRBD2. In germline, CDR1 is DFQATT, CDR2 SNEGSKA (reference sequence). The CDR3 covers 16 residues. V lost 1 base, J lost 0 bases, and 4 bases stayed unmatched. DNA for the CDR3: TGCAGTGCTAGAGCCCGACTAGCGGGGAACCAAGAGACCCAGTACTTC. This sequence encodes CSARARLAGNQETQYF.

The V call is TRBV5-1, the J call TRBJ1-1; D remains ambiguous. V lost 0 bases, J lost 4 bases, and 10 bases lay in between. Germline V gives CDR1 SGHRS, CDR2 YFSETQ. This CDR3 has 14 amino acids. In nucleotides, the CDR3 is TGCGCCAGCAGCTTGGGCCAGGCCGGCACTGAAGCTTTCTTT. Translated, it gives CASSLGQAGTEAFF.

This clonotype was detected only a few times. The chain recombines TRBV7-9 with TRBJ2-7; TRBD1 aligns across 8 bases. The CDR3 totals 14 residues. Germline V CDR1 and CDR2: SEHNR, FQNEAQ (reference sequence). With 6 bases clipped from V and 3 bases from J, the junction kept 7 bases outside the gene matches. The CDR3 DNA is TGTGCCAGCAGGGCGACAGGGGCCTTCTACGAGCAGTACGTC. Protein product: CASRATGAFYEQYV.

V is TRBV7-8 and J is TRBJ1-1, with D perhaps matching TRBD1 (5 bases). The CDR3 runs 17 residues. CDR1 SGHVS and CDR2 FQNEAQ come from the germline V gene. With 5 bases removed from V and 1 base from J, the gap between germline ends came to 20 bases. For the CDR3, the DNA is TGTGCCAGCAGCCTAGGTCGAAGGACAAGAGAGAACACTGAAGCTTTCTTT. Its translation: CASSLGRRTRENTEAFF.

This clonotype occurred a few times. V and J are TRBV20-1 and TRBJ2-1; D possibly corresponds to TRBD1 (6 bases). Trimming shortened V by 3 bases and J by 0 bases, and 12 bases separated the two germline ends. Germline-derived CDR1 and CDR2 are DFQATT and SNEGSKA (reference sequence). The CDR3 runs 15 residues. The CDR3 sequence: CSASVGGRSYNEQFF. The CDR3 bases are TGCAGTGCTAGTGTTGGGGGCCGCTCCTACAATGAGCAGTTCTTC.

The chain uses TRBV20-1 and TRBJ2-1; D not certain. Germline V gene sequence: CDR1 DFQATT, CDR2 SNEGSKA (reference sequence). The CDR3 runs to 16 residues. V lost 0 bases and J lost 0, with 12 bases in between. DNA for the CDR3: TGCAGTGCTAGAGATCGCTCCCTCAGCTCCTACAATGAGCAGTTCTTC. Protein: CSARDRSLSSYNEQFF.

In regard to this clonotype: An end of the junction differs from the germline gene, which may be a read error. V usage is TRBV4-3 and J usage is TRBJ2-2, with unresolved D. Germline assignment: CDR1 LGHNA and CDR2 YSLEER. The CDR3 loop spans 16 amino acids. The CDR3 nucleotides are TGCGCAAGCAGCCAAGATAGGGCCAGATACACCGGGGAGCTGTTTTTT. It codes for CASSQDRARYTGELFF.

The chain has TRBV12-3 or TRBV12-4 and TRBJ1-1; D unclear. This CDR3 spans 13 amino acids. Deletions cut 2 bases from V and 4 bases from J, with 8 bases between. CDR3 DNA sequence: TGTGCCAGCAGTTTAAACGCTCGCACTGAAGCTTTCTTT. As protein: CASSLNARTEAFF.